This TCR beta chain was captured by sequencing in a study of identical twins. Findings and limits, study-wide: Weaker excess sharing between twins was seen in beta out-of-frame sequences. Memory repertoires showed no such pattern, whereas abundant cord blood beta clonotypes carried fewer insertions.

This clonotype is termed medium-sized. What it binds is not known. The donors were all healthy and Caucasian. Template switching added a universal primer site; cDNA carried unique molecular identifiers. TCRdb ran MiXCR on the 5' RACE reads and lists one entry per CDR3 protein. In the table there are approximately 300,000 distinct CDR3 sequences, just under 9.5% of which are singletons. This CDR3 is built from 13 residues. The V and J ends lost 2 bases and 3 bases respectively, with 6 bases between them. Germline CDR1 reads SGHAT; CDR2 reads FQNNGV. This sample was shared with a second study, whose subject was yellow fever vaccine responses in identical twins.

The sequenced material came from CD8+ T cells sorted from blood. V gene TRBV11-2 combines with J gene TRBJ2-3; D is undetermined. The TCR comes from a woman aged 18 to 35 in good health. CDR3 amino acids: CASSLLPTDTQYF. The CDR3 region has the DNA TGTGCCAGCAGCTTACTCCCTACAGATACGCAGTATTTT. The variable domain in full, completed from reference TRBV11-2 and TRBJ2-3, reads EAGVAQSPRYKIIEKRQSVAFWCNPISGHATLYWYQQILGQGPKLLIQFQNNGVVDDSQLPKDRFSAERLKGVDSTLKIQPAKLEDSAVYLCASSLLPTDTQYFGPGTRLTVL.